This T cell receptor (beta chain) is from a study of post-analysis software for immune sequencing data. For the study at large: Disease trajectories encompassed relapsing-remitting, secondary progressive and progressive-relapsing multiple sclerosis. Notes on the study in general: When patients were compared with controls, a handful of TRBV segments were more frequent, TRBV5-6, TRBV5-1 and TRBV20-1 among them.

TCR beta libraries were prepared from cDNA with unique molecular identifiers. TCRdb re-called the PCR reads with MiXCR, one entry per CDR3 protein. The sample lists about 540,000 distinct CDR3 sequences; approximately 34% were seen once. The sample holds a few counts of this clonotype. Its antigen is not identified. Germline trimming cut 7 bases from V and 1 base from J; bases unmatched to any gene: 2. This CDR3 comprises 14 residues. Germline V gives CDR1 MNHEY, CDR2 SVGAGI. The TCR was taken from a girl under 18 with multiple sclerosis. This sequence joins TRBV6-5 and TRBJ2-3, with 10 bases that match TRBD2. Specimen: blood. The CDR3 DNA is TGTGCCAGCACCGGGACTAGCGGCACAGATACGCAGTATTTT. This translates into CASTGTSGTDTQYF.